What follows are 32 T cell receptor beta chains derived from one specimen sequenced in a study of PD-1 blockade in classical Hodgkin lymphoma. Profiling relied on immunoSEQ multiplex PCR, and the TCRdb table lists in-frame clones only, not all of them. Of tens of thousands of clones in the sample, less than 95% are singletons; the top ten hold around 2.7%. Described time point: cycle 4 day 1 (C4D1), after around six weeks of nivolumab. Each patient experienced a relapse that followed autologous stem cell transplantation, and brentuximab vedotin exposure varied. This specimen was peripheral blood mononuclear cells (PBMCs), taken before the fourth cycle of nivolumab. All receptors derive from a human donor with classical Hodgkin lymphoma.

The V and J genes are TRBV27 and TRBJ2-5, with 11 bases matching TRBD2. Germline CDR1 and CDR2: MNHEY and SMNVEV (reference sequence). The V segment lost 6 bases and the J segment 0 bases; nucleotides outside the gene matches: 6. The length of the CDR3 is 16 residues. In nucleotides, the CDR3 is TGTGCCAGCAGATTAAGACTAGCGGGGCACCAAGAGACCCAGTACTTC. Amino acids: CASRLRLAGHQETQYF.

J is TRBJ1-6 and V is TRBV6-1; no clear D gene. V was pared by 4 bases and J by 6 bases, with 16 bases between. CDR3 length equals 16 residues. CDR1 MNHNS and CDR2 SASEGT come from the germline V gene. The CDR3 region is CASSANDPWGNSPLHF. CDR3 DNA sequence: TGTGCCAGCAGTGCTAATGACCCCTGGGGTAATTCACCCCTCCACTTT.

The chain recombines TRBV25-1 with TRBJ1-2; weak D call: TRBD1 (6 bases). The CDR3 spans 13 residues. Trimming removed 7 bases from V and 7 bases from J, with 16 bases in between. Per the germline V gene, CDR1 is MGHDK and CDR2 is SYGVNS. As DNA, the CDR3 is TGTGCCAGCAACCACGTGGGACATTCTGGCTACACCTTC. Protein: CASNHVGHSGYTF.

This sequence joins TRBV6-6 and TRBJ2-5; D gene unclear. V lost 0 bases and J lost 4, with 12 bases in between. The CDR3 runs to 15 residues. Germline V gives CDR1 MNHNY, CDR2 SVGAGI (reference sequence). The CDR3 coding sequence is TGTGCCAGCAGTTACTCGTCACTGGCCCGAGAGACCCAGTACTTC. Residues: CASSYSSLARETQYF.

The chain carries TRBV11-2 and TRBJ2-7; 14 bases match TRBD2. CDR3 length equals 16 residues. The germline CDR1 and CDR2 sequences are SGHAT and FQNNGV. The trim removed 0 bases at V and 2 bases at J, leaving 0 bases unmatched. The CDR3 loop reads CASSLETSGGAYEQYF. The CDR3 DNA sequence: TGTGCCAGCAGCTTAGAGACTAGCGGGGGGGCCTACGAGCAGTACTTC.

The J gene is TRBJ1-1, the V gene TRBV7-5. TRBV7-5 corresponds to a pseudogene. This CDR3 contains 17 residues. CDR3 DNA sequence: TGTGTCAGAACTTTTAATTACCCTCTAATGGGGAACACTGAAGCTTTCTTT. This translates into CVRTFNYPLMGNTEAFF.

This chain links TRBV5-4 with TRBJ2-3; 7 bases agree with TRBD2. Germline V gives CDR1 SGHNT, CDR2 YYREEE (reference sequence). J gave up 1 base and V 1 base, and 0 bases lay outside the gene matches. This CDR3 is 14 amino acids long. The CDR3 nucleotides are TGTGCCAGCAGCTTGAGCGGGGGCACAGATACGCAGTATTTT. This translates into CASSLSGGTDTQYF.

CDR3 bases: TGTGCCAGCAGCTTAGCGGACAGGGTTCATGGCTACACCTTC. Translation gives CASSLADRVHGYTF. The chain uses TRBV7-9 and TRBJ1-2; TRBD1 agrees at 8 bases. The CDR3 runs to 14 residues. The V and J ends lost 0 bases and 6 bases, in that order; junction bases with no gene match: 3. CDR1 and CDR2 (germline): SEHNR, FQNEAQ (reference sequence).

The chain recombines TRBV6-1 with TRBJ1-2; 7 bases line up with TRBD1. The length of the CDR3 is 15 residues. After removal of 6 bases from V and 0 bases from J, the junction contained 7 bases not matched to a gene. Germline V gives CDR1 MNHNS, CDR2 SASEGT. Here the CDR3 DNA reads TGTGCCAGCAGAAGGGGACAGACTTCTAACTATGGCTACACCTTC. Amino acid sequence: CASRRGQTSNYGYTF.

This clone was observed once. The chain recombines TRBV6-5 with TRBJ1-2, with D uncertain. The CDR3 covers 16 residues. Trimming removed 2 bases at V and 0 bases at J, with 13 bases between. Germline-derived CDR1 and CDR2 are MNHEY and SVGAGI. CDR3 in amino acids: CASSYDPRKANYGYTF. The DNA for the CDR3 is TGTGCCAGCAGTTACGACCCCAGGAAAGCTAACTATGGCTACACCTTC.

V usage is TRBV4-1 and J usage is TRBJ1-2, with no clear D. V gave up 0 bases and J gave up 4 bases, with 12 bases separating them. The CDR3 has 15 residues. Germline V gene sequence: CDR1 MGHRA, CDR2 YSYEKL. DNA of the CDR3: TGCGCCAGCAGCCAAGACCCCGGGATGCTCTATGGCTACACCTTC. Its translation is CASSQDPGMLYGYTF.

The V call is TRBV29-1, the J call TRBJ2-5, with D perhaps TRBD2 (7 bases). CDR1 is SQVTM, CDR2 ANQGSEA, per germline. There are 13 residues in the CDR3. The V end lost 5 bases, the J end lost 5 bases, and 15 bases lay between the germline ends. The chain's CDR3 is CSVLRGARETQYF. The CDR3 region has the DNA TGCAGCGTTCTACGGGGGGCGCGGGAGACCCAGTACTTC.

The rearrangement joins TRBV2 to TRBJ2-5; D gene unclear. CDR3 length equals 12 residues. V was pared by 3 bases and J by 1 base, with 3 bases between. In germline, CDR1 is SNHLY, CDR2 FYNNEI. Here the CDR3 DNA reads TGTGCCAGCAGTGACTTCCAAGAGACCCAGTACTTC. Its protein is CASSDFQETQYF.

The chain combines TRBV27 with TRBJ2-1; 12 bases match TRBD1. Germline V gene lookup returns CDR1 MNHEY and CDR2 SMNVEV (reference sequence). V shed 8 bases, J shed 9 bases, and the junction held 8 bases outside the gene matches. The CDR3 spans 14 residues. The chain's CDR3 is CASPDGTGGLEQFF. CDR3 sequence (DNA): TGTGCCAGCCCTGATGGGACAGGGGGCCTTGAGCAGTTCTTC.

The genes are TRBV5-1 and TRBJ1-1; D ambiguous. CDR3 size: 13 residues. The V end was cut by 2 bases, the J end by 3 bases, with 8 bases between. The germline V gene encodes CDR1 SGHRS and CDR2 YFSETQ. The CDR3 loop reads CASSFGHDTEAFF. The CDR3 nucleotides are TGCGCCAGCAGCTTCGGGCACGACACTGAAGCTTTCTTT.

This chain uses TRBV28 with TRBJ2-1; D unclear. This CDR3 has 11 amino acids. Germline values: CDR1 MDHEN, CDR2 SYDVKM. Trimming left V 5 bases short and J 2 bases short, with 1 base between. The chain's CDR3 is CASSTYNEQFF. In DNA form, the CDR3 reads TGTGCCAGCAGTACCTACAATGAGCAGTTCTTC.

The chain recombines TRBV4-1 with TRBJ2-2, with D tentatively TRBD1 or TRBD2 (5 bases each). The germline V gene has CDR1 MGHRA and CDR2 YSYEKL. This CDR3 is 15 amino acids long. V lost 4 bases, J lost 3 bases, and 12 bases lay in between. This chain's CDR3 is CASSPGDAYTGELFF. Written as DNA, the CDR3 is TGCGCCAGCAGCCCTGGGGACGCATACACCGGGGAGCTGTTTTTT.

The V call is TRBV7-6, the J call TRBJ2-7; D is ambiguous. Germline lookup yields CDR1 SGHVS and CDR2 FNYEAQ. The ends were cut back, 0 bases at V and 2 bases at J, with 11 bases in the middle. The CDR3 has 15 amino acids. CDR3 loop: CASSLASEATYEQYF. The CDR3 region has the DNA TGTGCCAGCAGCTTAGCGTCGGAAGCTACCTACGAGCAGTACTTC.

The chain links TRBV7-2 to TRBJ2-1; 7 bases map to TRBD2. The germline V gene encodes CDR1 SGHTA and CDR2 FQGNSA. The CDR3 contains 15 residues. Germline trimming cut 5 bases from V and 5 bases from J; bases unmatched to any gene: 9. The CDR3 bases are TGTGCCAGCAGCCCGGAGGGACTAAGCAACAATGAGCAGTTCTTC. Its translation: CASSPEGLSNNEQFF.

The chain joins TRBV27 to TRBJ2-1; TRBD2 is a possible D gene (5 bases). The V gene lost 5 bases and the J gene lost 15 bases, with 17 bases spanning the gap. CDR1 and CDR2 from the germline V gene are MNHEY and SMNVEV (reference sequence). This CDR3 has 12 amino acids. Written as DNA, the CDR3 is TGTGCCAGCAGTCAGCTCGGGGATAATCGGTTCTTC. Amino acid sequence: CASSQLGDNRFF.

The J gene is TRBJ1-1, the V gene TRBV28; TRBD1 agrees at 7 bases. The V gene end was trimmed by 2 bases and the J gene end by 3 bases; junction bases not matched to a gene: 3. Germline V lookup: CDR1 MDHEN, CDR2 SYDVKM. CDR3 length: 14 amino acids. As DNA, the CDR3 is TGTGCCAGCAGTTTACTCGACAGGGACACTGAAGCTTTCTTT. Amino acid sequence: CASSLLDRDTEAFF.

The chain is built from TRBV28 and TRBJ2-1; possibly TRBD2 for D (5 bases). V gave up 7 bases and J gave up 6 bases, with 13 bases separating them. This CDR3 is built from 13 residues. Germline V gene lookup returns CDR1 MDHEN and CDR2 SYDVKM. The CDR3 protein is CASTGLSANEQFF. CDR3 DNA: TGTGCCAGCACTGGACTCTCTGCCAATGAGCAGTTCTTC.

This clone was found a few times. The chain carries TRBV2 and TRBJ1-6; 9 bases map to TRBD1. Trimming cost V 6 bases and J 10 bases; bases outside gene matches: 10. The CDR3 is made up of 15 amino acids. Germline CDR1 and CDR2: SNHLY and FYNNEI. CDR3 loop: CASRPRTGEVSPLHF. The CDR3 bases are TGTGCCAGCAGGCCACGGACAGGGGAAGTGTCACCCCTCCACTTT.

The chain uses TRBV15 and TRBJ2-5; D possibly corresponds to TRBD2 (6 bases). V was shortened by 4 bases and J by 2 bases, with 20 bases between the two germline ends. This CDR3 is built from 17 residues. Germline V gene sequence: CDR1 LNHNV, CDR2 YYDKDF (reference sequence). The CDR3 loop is CATSTDRAGPLQETQYF. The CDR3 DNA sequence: TGTGCCACCAGCACAGACCGCGCGGGACCTCTACAAGAGACCCAGTACTTC.

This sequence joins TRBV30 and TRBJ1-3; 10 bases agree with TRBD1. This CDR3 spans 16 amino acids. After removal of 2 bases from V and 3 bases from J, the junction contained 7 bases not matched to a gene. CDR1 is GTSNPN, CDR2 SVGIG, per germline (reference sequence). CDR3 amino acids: CAWSPRGQGGGNTIYF. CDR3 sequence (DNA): TGTGCCTGGAGTCCCCGAGGACAGGGGGGTGGAAACACCATATATTTT. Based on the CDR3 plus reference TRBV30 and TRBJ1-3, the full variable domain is SQTIHQWPATLVQPVGSPLSLECTVEGTSNPNLYWYRQAAGRGLQLLFYSVGIGQISSEVPQNLSASRPQDRQFILSSKKLLLSDSGFYLCAWSPRGQGGGNTIYFGEGSWLTVV.

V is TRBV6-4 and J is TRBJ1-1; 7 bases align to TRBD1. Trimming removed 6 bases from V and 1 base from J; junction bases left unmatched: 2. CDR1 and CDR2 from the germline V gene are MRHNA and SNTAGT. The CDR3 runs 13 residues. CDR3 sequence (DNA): TGTGCCAGCAGGAACAGGGGGAACACTGAAGCTTTCTTT. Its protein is CASRNRGNTEAFF.

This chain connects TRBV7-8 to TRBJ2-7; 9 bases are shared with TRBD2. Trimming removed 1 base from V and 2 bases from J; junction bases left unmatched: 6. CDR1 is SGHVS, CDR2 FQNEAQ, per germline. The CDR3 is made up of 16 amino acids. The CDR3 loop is CASSLGAGGAAYEQYF. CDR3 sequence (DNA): TGTGCCAGCAGCTTAGGGGCGGGAGGGGCCGCCTACGAGCAGTACTTC.

CDR3 bases: TGTGCCACCAGCAGAGATTGGGGGTTGAGCAACACTGAAGCTTTCTTT. Translation gives CATSRDWGLSNTEAFF. The chain links TRBV15 to TRBJ1-1, with a weak D call TRBD1 (5 bases). CDR3 length equals 16 residues. Between the trimmed V and J ends, which lost 0 bases and 2 bases, there was a span of 13 bases. Looked up from germline, CDR1 is LNHNV and CDR2 is YYDKDF (reference sequence).

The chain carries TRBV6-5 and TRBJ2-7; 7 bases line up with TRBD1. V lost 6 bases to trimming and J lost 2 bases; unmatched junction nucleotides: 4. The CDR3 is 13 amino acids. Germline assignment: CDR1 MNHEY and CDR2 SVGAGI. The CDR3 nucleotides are TGTGCCAGCAGCCCCGACAGGGCCTACGAGCAGTACTTC. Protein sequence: CASSPDRAYEQYF.

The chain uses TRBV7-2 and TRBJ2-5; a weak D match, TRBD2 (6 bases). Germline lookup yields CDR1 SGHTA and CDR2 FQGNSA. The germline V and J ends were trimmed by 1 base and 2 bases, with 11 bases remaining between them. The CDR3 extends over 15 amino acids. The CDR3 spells CASSLGGTPQETQYF. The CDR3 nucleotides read TGTGCCAGCAGCTTAGGAGGGACTCCACAAGAGACCCAGTACTTC.

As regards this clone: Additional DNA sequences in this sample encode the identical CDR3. This chain's CDR3 is CASSRTGPYEQYF. DNA for the CDR3: TGTGCCAGCAGCCGGACAGGCCCCTACGAGCAGTACTTC. The chain carries TRBV5-8 and TRBJ2-7, with 7 bases fitting TRBD1. Losses at the gene ends were 4 bases for V and 2 bases for J; bases not matched to a gene: 3. The germline CDR1 and CDR2 sequences are SGHTS and YDEGEE. The CDR3 is made up of 13 amino acids.

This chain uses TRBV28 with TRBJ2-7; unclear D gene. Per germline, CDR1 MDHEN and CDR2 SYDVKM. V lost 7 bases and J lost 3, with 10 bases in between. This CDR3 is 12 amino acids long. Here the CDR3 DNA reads TGTGCCAGCACGGGCCTCCGCTACGAGCAGTACTTC. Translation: CASTGLRYEQYF.